These T cell receptor beta chains were read from a single sample in a study of Ad26.COV2.S vaccination and SARS-CoV-2 variants. Assay: immunoSEQ multiplex PCR; the TCRdb copy retains only in-frame clones and omits some. The sample includes 500,000 or so clones, about 88% of them seen just once. The sample consisted of peripheral blood, taken in a trial of Ad26.COV2.S vaccine versus placebo. These receptors all come from a person aged 18 to 59 who received the Ad26.COV2.S COVID-19 vaccine or a placebo. Both conserved end residues are trimmed from each CDR3.

TRBJ2-1 TRBV21-1 ASSTGDLGEQF
TRBJ2-7 TRBV5-1 ASSFAGPSYEQY
TRBJ2-3 TRBV2 ASSEGDRAPDTQY
TRBJ2-7 TRBV29-1 SVGSSYEQY
TRBJ2-2 TRBV19 ASSPRLAGVYTGELF
TRBJ2-7 TRBV27 ASSLSPGAGSYEQY
TRBJ1-2 TRBV5-1 ASTAGDPNYGYT
TRBJ1-3 TRBV4-3 ASSQVYGAGNTIY
TRBJ1-5 TRBV12-5 ASGLALRGHTLNQPQH
TRBJ1-2 TRBV2 ASNYRGDYGYT
TRBJ1-1 TRBV15 ATSIDTGEGSEAF
TRBJ1-1 TRBV29-1 SVQLRDYTEAF
TRBJ2-1 TRBV7-2 ASSLGAGLENGEQF
TRBJ2-2 TRBV7-2 ASSPGLAGNTGELF
TRBJ1-1 TRBV2 ASSTAREIFSDEAF
TRBJ2-7 TRBV27 ASSLGPGLGEQY
TRBJ2-1 TRBV10-3 AISPRTSAYNEQF
TRBJ2-4 TRBV6-2/TRBV6-3 ASSQGGNIQY
TRBJ1-2 TRBV5-4 ASSPGRGPLGDGYT
TRBJ2-3 TRBV2 ASTIEASTDTQY
TRBJ2-3 TRBV2 ASKGRLVTDTQY
TRBJ1-1 TRBV4-2 ASSQEGLRGRSTEAF
TRBJ2-1 TRBV9 ASSVSGRSYNEQF
TRBJ1-1 TRBV7-9 ASSQAAMNTEAF
TRBJ2-1 TRBV6-5 ASSYQGEQF
TRBJ2-7 TRBV5-5 ASSFYPRDEQY
TRBJ2-3 TRBV7-6 ASSLEAPGYEADTDTQY
TRBJ2-7 TRBV7-2 ASSHDRGYEQY
TRBJ1-5 TRBV2 ASRGTGSQPQH
TRBJ2-5 TRBV6-5 ASSYGRGGETQY
TRBJ1-6 TRBV28 ASSLPGTGVSPLH
TRBJ1-1 TRBV4-1 ASSTRQTTEAF
TRBJ2-3 TRBV29-1 SVLPRTDTQY
TRBJ1-2 TRBV5-1 ASSLESSGYGYT
TRBJ1-5 TRBV15 ATSRDYSNQPQH
TRBJ1-1 TRBV11-1 ASSLAQGGAF
TRBJ1-3 TRBV28 ASSLYSGNTIY
TRBJ1-3 TRBV7-9 ASSYFPPGDSGNTIY
TRBJ2-1 TRBV5-6 ASSTGGGLAGHNEQF
TRBJ1-6 TRBV27 ASSFHRMALH
TRBJ1-1 TRBV7-7 ASSVTVNTEAF
TRBJ2-3 TRBV5-6 ASSLALPVTDTQY
TRBJ2-1 TRBV10-3 AIRTSGGGENSYNEQF
TRBJ1-2 TRBV10-2 ASSERQGLNYGYT
TRBJ2-1 TRBV7-8 ASSTRLAGAYNEQF